These T cell receptor beta chains were read from a single sample in a study of technical replicates of blood from several donors. The protocol was immunoSEQ multiplex PCR, while the TCRdb copy is restricted to in-frame clones and leaves out a portion. The table records tens of thousands of clones, over 75% of them present only once. The sequencing sample was made of PBMCs. Receptors were obtained from a human donor in good health. Some clones in this sample may be carry-over from other donors' samples. CDR3s include the opening cysteine and the closing phenylalanine or tryptophan. A D gene is named only where the DNA matches it firmly. Where a row states a size, it is once, few, many or the class of an expanded clone; other rows omit it.

d_gene: -
v_gene: TRBV7-3
abundance: -
j_gene: TRBJ2-3
CDR3aa: CASSAGRIRTDTQYF
CDR3nt: TGTGCCAGCAGCGCAGGTCGGATCCGCACAGATACGCAGTATTTT

d_gene: -
v_gene: TRBV4-3
abundance: once
j_gene: TRBJ2-7
CDR3aa: CASSQDLGRAYEQYF
CDR3nt: TGCGCCAGCAGCCAAGATCTCGGCAGGGCCTACGAGCAGTACTTC

d_gene: -
v_gene: TRBV6-5
abundance: -
j_gene: TRBJ1-2
CDR3aa: CASSYSGGNYGYTF
CDR3nt: TGTGCCAGCAGTTACTCCGGGGGAAACTATGGCTACACCTTC

d_gene: TRBD2
v_gene: TRBV4-2
abundance: -
j_gene: TRBJ2-1
CDR3aa: CASSQDGKVRLAGTNEQFF
CDR3nt: TGTGCCAGCAGCCAAGATGGGAAGGTTAGGCTAGCGGGGACCAATGAGCAGTTCTTC

d_gene: -
v_gene: TRBV29-1
abundance: -
j_gene: TRBJ2-7
CDR3aa: CSSGEGYEQYF
CDR3nt: TGCAGCTCCGGGGAAGGGTACGAGCAGTACTTC

d_gene: -
v_gene: TRBV4-2
abundance: -
j_gene: TRBJ2-7
CDR3aa: CASSQSPGVSYEQYF
CDR3nt: TGTGCCAGCAGCCAATCCCCGGGGGTTTCCTACGAGCAGTACTTC

d_gene: TRBD1
v_gene: TRBV9
abundance: once
j_gene: TRBJ2-5
CDR3aa: CASSRQGTQETQYF
CDR3nt: TGTGCCAGCAGCCGACAGGGAACCCAAGAGACCCAGTACTTC

d_gene: TRBD2
v_gene: TRBV27
abundance: -
j_gene: TRBJ2-1
CDR3aa: CASSSTSGGRIYEQFF
CDR3nt: TGTGCCAGCAGTTCGACTAGCGGGGGTAGGATCTATGAGCAGTTCTTC

d_gene: TRBD1
v_gene: TRBV10-3
abundance: -
j_gene: TRBJ2-2
CDR3aa: CAISETGGAPGELFF
CDR3nt: TGTGCCATCAGTGAGACAGGGGGCGCGCCCGGGGAGCTGTTTTTT

d_gene: TRBD1
v_gene: TRBV5-6
abundance: -
j_gene: TRBJ1-1
CDR3aa: CASSLARGYTEAFF
CDR3nt: TGTGCCAGCAGCTTGGCCAGGGGGTACACTGAAGCTTTCTTT

d_gene: -
v_gene: TRBV6-6
abundance: -
j_gene: TRBJ1-1
CDR3aa: CASITGGGRGNTEAFF
CDR3nt: TGTGCCAGCATCACCGGCGGGGGGAGGGGGAACACTGAAGCTTTCTTT

d_gene: -
v_gene: TRBV29-1
abundance: -
j_gene: TRBJ2-5
CDR3aa: CSVEDGGRATQYF
CDR3nt: TGCAGCGTTGAAGACGGGGGGCGCGCGACCCAGTACTTC

d_gene: TRBD1
v_gene: TRBV10-3
abundance: -
j_gene: TRBJ2-3
CDR3aa: CAISVAGTGTDTQYF
CDR3nt: TGTGCCATCAGCGTAGCCGGGACAGGCACAGATACGCAGTATTTT

d_gene: TRBD2
v_gene: TRBV19
abundance: -
j_gene: TRBJ2-3
CDR3aa: CASSVSTSGRTDTQYF
CDR3nt: TGTGCCAGTAGTGTTTCAACTAGCGGGAGAACAGATACGCAGTATTTT

d_gene: -
v_gene: TRBV21-1
abundance: -
j_gene: TRBJ2-7
CDR3aa: CASSKRPIAGGPRPSYEQYF
CDR3nt: TGTGCCAGCAGCAAACGTCCCATAGCGGGAGGGCCCCGACCCTCCTACGAGCAGTACTTC

d_gene: TRBD1
v_gene: TRBV10-3
abundance: -
j_gene: TRBJ1-1
CDR3aa: CAIKGTGGMNTEAFF
CDR3nt: TGTGCCATCAAAGGGACAGGGGGCATGAACACTGAAGCTTTCTTT

d_gene: -
v_gene: TRBV2
abundance: -
j_gene: TRBJ2-6
CDR3aa: CASRGGQSSGANVLTF
CDR3nt: TGTGCCAGCAGGGGGGGACAGAGCTCTGGGGCCAACGTCCTGACTTTC

d_gene: TRBD1
v_gene: TRBV4-2
abundance: once
j_gene: TRBJ1-6
CDR3aa: CASSQGPFRTGGFSNSPLHF
CDR3nt: TGTGCCAGCAGCCAAGGCCCCTTCCGGACAGGGGGGTTTTCTAATTCACCCCTCCACTTT

d_gene: TRBD2
v_gene: TRBV9
abundance: -
j_gene: TRBJ2-3
CDR3aa: CASSLAGSTDTQYF
CDR3nt: TGTGCCAGCAGCTTAGCGGGGAGCACAGATACGCAGTATTTT

d_gene: -
v_gene: TRBV6-5
abundance: -
j_gene: TRBJ2-7
CDR3aa: CASSYSEGTYEQYF
CDR3nt: TGTGCCAGCAGTTACTCGGAGGGGACCTACGAGCAGTACTTC

d_gene: TRBD2
v_gene: TRBV11-2
abundance: -
j_gene: TRBJ2-7
CDR3aa: CASSRIAGVVPEQYF
CDR3nt: TGTGCCAGCAGTCGTATAGCGGGAGTAGTTCCCGAGCAGTACTTC

d_gene: TRBD2
v_gene: TRBV19
abundance: -
j_gene: TRBJ2-2
CDR3aa: CASKREGPAGELFF
CDR3nt: TGTGCCAGTAAGCGGGAGGGCCCGGCCGGGGAGCTGTTTTTT

d_gene: -
v_gene: TRBV5-1
abundance: -
j_gene: TRBJ2-7
CDR3aa: CASSFQTSSEQYF
CDR3nt: TGCGCCAGCAGTTTTCAGACTAGTAGCGAGCAGTACTTC

d_gene: -
v_gene: TRBV10-3
abundance: -
j_gene: TRBJ2-7
CDR3aa: CAISLRDRYEQYF
CDR3nt: TGTGCCATCAGTCTGCGGGACAGATACGAGCAGTACTTC

d_gene: -
v_gene: TRBV7-2
abundance: -
j_gene: TRBJ2-4
CDR3aa: CASSSRRAGEAKNIQYF
CDR3nt: TGTGCCAGCAGCTCCCGGCGGGCAGGGGAAGCCAAAAACATTCAGTACTTC

d_gene: -
v_gene: TRBV11-1
abundance: -
j_gene: TRBJ2-1
CDR3aa: CASSLEATLGEQFF
CDR3nt: TGTGCCAGCAGCTTAGAAGCTACCCTCGGGGAGCAGTTCTTC

d_gene: -
v_gene: TRBV18
abundance: -
j_gene: TRBJ1-4
CDR3aa: CASSPWEGNEKLFF
CDR3nt: TGTGCCAGCTCACCGTGGGAGGGGAATGAAAAACTGTTTTTT

d_gene: -
v_gene: TRBV7-2
abundance: -
j_gene: TRBJ1-3
CDR3aa: CASSLMIGDTIYF
CDR3nt: TGTGCCAGCAGCCTGATGATCGGGGACACCATATATTTT

d_gene: TRBD1
v_gene: TRBV4-2
abundance: -
j_gene: TRBJ1-6
CDR3aa: CASSQIPGQESSYNSPLHF
CDR3nt: TGTGCCAGCAGCCAAATTCCGGGACAGGAGAGCTCCTATAATTCACCCCTCCACTTT

d_gene: -
v_gene: TRBV19
abundance: many
j_gene: TRBJ2-5
CDR3aa: CASTPPGGGQETQYF
CDR3nt: TGTGCCAGTACTCCCCCGGGGGGCGGACAAGAGACCCAGTACTTC

d_gene: -
v_gene: TRBV4-1
abundance: once
j_gene: TRBJ1-2
CDR3aa: CASSQDLREGYGYTF
CDR3nt: TGCGCCAGCAGCCAAGATCTTCGGGAGGGCTATGGCTACACCTTC

d_gene: TRBD2
v_gene: TRBV18
abundance: -
j_gene: TRBJ2-1
CDR3aa: CASSGLRGSSYNEQFF
CDR3nt: TGTGCCAGCTCAGGTCTGCGGGGGAGCTCCTACAATGAGCAGTTCTTC

d_gene: -
v_gene: TRBV19
abundance: -
j_gene: TRBJ1-3
CDR3aa: CASSIRASGSGNTIYF
CDR3nt: TGTGCCAGTAGTATACGGGCCAGCGGCTCTGGAAACACCATATATTTT

d_gene: TRBD1
v_gene: TRBV5-8
abundance: -
j_gene: TRBJ2-7
CDR3aa: CASSFDRGLYEQYF
CDR3nt: TGTGCCAGCAGTTTCGACAGGGGGCTCTACGAGCAGTACTTC

d_gene: TRBD2
v_gene: TRBV2
abundance: -
j_gene: TRBJ2-1
CDR3aa: CASSGQGGDNEQFF
CDR3nt: TGTGCCAGCAGTGGTCAGGGAGGGGACAATGAGCAGTTCTTC

d_gene: TRBD2
v_gene: TRBV7-3
abundance: -
j_gene: TRBJ2-1
CDR3aa: CASSLTGGSEQFF
CDR3nt: TGTGCCAGCAGCTTGACGGGAGGATCTGAGCAGTTCTTC

d_gene: TRBD1
v_gene: TRBV30
abundance: -
j_gene: TRBJ1-2
CDR3aa: CAWSVGGTAHGGYTF
CDR3nt: TGTGCCTGGAGTGTAGGGGGCACAGCGCACGGGGGCTACACCTTC

d_gene: -
v_gene: TRBV19
abundance: once
j_gene: TRBJ1-1
CDR3aa: CASSFRTPGNTEAFF
CDR3nt: TGTGCCAGTAGTTTCAGGACACCAGGGAACACTGAAGCTTTCTTT

d_gene: TRBD1
v_gene: TRBV30
abundance: once
j_gene: TRBJ1-6
CDR3aa: CAWRIGQGAENSPLHF
CDR3nt: TGTGCCTGGAGGATAGGACAGGGGGCCGAGAATTCACCCCTCCACTTT

d_gene: -
v_gene: TRBV30
abundance: once
j_gene: TRBJ2-2
CDR3aa: CAWRSQGRTGELFF
CDR3nt: TGTGCCTGGAGGAGTCAGGGAAGGACCGGGGAGCTGTTTTTT

d_gene: -
v_gene: TRBV5-4
abundance: -
j_gene: TRBJ1-1
CDR3aa: CASSAGLLPGAFF
CDR3nt: TGTGCCAGCAGCGCGGGACTACTCCCCGGAGCTTTCTTT